The 8 T cell receptor beta chains below all came from one sample that was sequenced in a study of beta chain features in type 1 diabetes (dated by TCRdb to between 2018 and 2020). The receptor library was made with the immunoSEQ multiplex PCR assay. The entire amount of isolated RNA was reverse transcribed using the High Capacity cDNA Reverse Transcription Kit, so the sequenced TCRB transcripts were expressed ones. TCRdb provides this immuneACCESS table in a form limited to in-frame rearrangements. Some clones are lacking; in checked studies, under half of them reflect an unresolved V gene, and why the rest are absent is not known. Across this sample there are 900,000 or so clones, with about 17% seen only once. The ten biggest clones cover about 0.025% of the sample. The sequenced sample was naive CD4+ T cells from blood. In light of the paper, this sample's cell subset or site label describes: true naive CD4+ T cells. Source of these receptors: a woman in her late teens or twenties in good health.

This clone was detected a few times. This sequence joins TRBV12-2 and TRBJ1-5. TRBV12-2 is termed a pseudogene. The CDR3 consists of 9 residues. CDR3 in amino acids: CASRRPQHF. In DNA, the CDR3 is TGTGCAAGTCGCCGGCCCCAGCATTTT.

This clone was seen more than once but under ten times. The chain links TRBV29-1 to TRBJ2-1; 8 bases line up with TRBD2. The CDR3 runs to 15 residues. CDR1 and CDR2 from the germline V gene are SQVTM and ANQGSEA. Trimming cost V 5 bases and J 4 bases; bases outside gene matches: 10. CDR3: CSVPTTSGDYNEQFF. The CDR3 coding sequence is TGCAGCGTTCCTACCACTAGCGGTGATTACAATGAGCAGTTCTTC.

This clone was seen a handful of times. The chain carries TRBV14 and TRBJ2-5, with unresolved D. Trimming shortened V by 2 bases and J by 4 bases, and 8 bases separated the two germline ends. The CDR3 is made up of 13 amino acids. CDR1 SGHDN and CDR2 FVKESK come from the germline V gene. CDR3 protein: CASSQLSGETQYF. The CDR3 nucleotides are TGTGCCAGCAGCCAATTATCCGGAGAGACCCAGTACTTC.

This clone was observed a handful of times. The rearrangement joins TRBV27 to TRBJ2-2; possibly TRBD1 for D (6 bases). V lost 6 bases to trimming and J lost 7 bases, with 12 bases between them. This CDR3 is built from 13 residues. Per germline, CDR1 MNHEY and CDR2 SMNVEV (reference sequence). The CDR3 nucleotides read TGTGCCAGCAGACAGGGATCCCACGGGGAGCTGTTTTTT. It translates to CASRQGSHGELFF.

This clone was counted only a few times. This sequence joins TRBV7-2 and TRBJ2-1, with TRBD2 as a possible D gene (7 bases). V lost 2 bases to trimming and J lost 7 bases, with 18 bases between them. Germline-derived CDR1 and CDR2 are SGHTA and FQGNSA. The length of the CDR3 is 16 residues. The CDR3 reads CASSLRGGAGVNEQFF. Written as DNA, the CDR3 is TGTGCCAGCAGCTTAAGGGGGGGCGCAGGGGTGAATGAGCAGTTCTTC.

This clone was observed a handful of times. The sample has other DNA sequences that encode this CDR3 too. The chain joins TRBV18 to TRBJ2-1; no definite D call. V was trimmed by 2 bases and J by 0 bases, leaving 8 bases between them. This CDR3 comprises 15 residues. Germline loops: CDR1 KGHSH, CDR2 LQKENI. CDR3 nucleotide sequence: TGTGCCAGCTCACCAGCCCAAAGCTCCTACAATGAGCAGTTCTTC. Protein product: CASSPAQSSYNEQFF.

A remark on this clone: The same CDR3 can be traced to other DNA sequences in this sample. This chain links TRBV5-1 with TRBJ2-7, with 12 bases identical to TRBD2. The germline V gene has CDR1 SGHRS and CDR2 YFSETQ. The ends lost 3 bases at V and 2 bases at J; junction bases unmatched: 3. This CDR3 has 15 residues. CDR3 loop: CASSSGLAGTYEQYF. The CDR3 nucleotides are TGCGCCAGCAGCTCTGGACTAGCGGGAACCTACGAGCAGTACTTC. Drawing the rest from reference TRBV5-1 and TRBJ2-7, the complete variable domain is KAGVTQTPRYLIKTRGQQVTLSCSPISGHRSVSWYQQTPGQGLQFLFEYFSETQRNKGNFPGRFSGRQFSNSRSEMNVSTLELGDSALYLCASSSGLAGTYEQYFGPGTRLTVT.

This clone was counted between two and nine times. The V and J genes are TRBV5-6 and TRBJ1-1; D ambiguous. The CDR3 has 11 amino acids. Germline loops: CDR1 SGHDT, CDR2 YYEEEE. The V and J ends lost 0 bases and 7 bases respectively, with 4 bases between them. The CDR3, as DNA: TGTGCCAGCAGCTTGGCCCGTGAAGCTTTCTTT. Its translation: CASSLAREAFF.